This passage covers 27 T cell receptor beta chains from one sample sequenced in a study of CD8 T cells in Susac syndrome. Random hexamers were used to reverse transcribe 0.5 to 1 ug of RNA. TCRdb reprocessed the immunoSEQ multiplex PCR reads with MiXCR, giving one entry per CDR3 protein. The profile covers 100,000 to 150,000 distinct CDR3 sequences, with about 92% appearing a single time and around 0.085% taken by the ten largest. The sequenced material came from CD4+ T cells from PBMCs. These receptors all stem from a human donor with multiple sclerosis.

This chain joins TRBV4-2 and TRBJ2-5, with 11 positions matching TRBD1. Germline assignment: CDR1 LGHNA and CDR2 YNFKEQ. The CDR3 loop spans 15 amino acids. Unmatched junction bases numbered 2, after V lost 2 bases and J lost 3 bases. As DNA, the CDR3 is TGTGCCAGCAGCCAACCGGGACAGGGGGAAGAGACCCAGTACTTC. Its protein product is CASSQPGQGEETQYF.

The chain joins TRBV30 to TRBJ2-1; D gene ambiguous. This CDR3 spans 13 amino acids. Germline CDR1 and CDR2: GTSNPN and SVGIG (reference sequence). V was cut by 0 bases and J by 2 bases, with 5 bases left in between. CDR3 in DNA: TGTGCCTGGAGTGTACGAACCTACAATGAGCAGTTCTTC. Amino acids: CAWSVRTYNEQFF.

The chain recombines TRBV4-2 with TRBJ2-2, with a weak D call TRBD1 (6 bases). The CDR3 spans 16 residues. Germline CDR1 LGHNA, CDR2 YNFKEQ. Trimming took off 2 bases at V and 6 bases at J, with 16 bases between the two ends. The chain's CDR3 is CASSQIAQTGPGELFF. As DNA, the CDR3 is TGTGCCAGCAGCCAAATAGCACAAACAGGGCCCGGGGAGCTGTTTTTT.

The sample holds one count of this clonotype. The V gene is TRBV6-5, the J gene TRBJ2-7; TRBD1 agrees at 9 bases. This CDR3 has 16 amino acids. The germline V gene has CDR1 MNHEY and CDR2 SVGAGI. The V gene end was trimmed by 0 bases and the J gene end by 3 bases; junction bases not matched to a gene: 6. This chain's CDR3 is CASSYSATGGFYEQYF. The DNA of the CDR3 is TGTGCCAGCAGTTACTCGGCGACAGGGGGATTCTACGAGCAGTACTTC.

The chain uses TRBV20-1 and TRBJ2-1; 9 bases line up with TRBD1. Germline V gene data show CDR1 as DFQATT and CDR2 as SNEGSKA (reference sequence). J gave up 7 bases and V 0 bases, and 7 bases lay outside the gene matches. This CDR3 is built from 15 residues. The CDR3 is CSARDITGGHNEQFF. The CDR3 DNA follows: TGCAGTGCTAGAGATATTACAGGGGGCCATAATGAGCAGTTCTTC.

This rearrangement joins TRBV12-3 or TRBV12-4 to TRBJ2-5, with 12 bases fitting TRBD2. V lost 6 bases to trimming and J lost 3 bases; unmatched junction nucleotides: 11. The CDR3 totals 17 residues. CDR3 loop: CASSPETSGGIEETQYF. The DNA for the CDR3 is TGTGCCAGCAGCCCCGAGACTAGCGGGGGCATAGAAGAGACCCAGTACTTC.

The J gene is TRBJ1-5, the V gene TRBV5-1; D may be TRBD1 (6 bases). V lost 0 bases and J 5 bases, leaving 9 bases between the germline ends. From germline, CDR1 is SGHRS and CDR2 YFSETQ. The CDR3 is made up of 14 amino acids. The CDR3 region has the DNA TGCGCCAGCAGCTTGGTGGGGGCCGATCAGCCCCAGCATTTT. This gives the protein CASSLVGADQPQHF.

This rearrangement joins TRBV20-1 to TRBJ2-5; D could derive from TRBD1 or TRBD2 (5 bases each). Germline V lookup: CDR1 DFQATT, CDR2 SNEGSKA (reference sequence). The CDR3 totals 14 residues. The V gene lost 6 bases and the J gene lost 5 bases, with 19 bases spanning the gap. The CDR3 nucleotides read TGCAGTGCCACCCCTGGGGGAATGATGGAGACCCAGTACTTC. This codes for CSATPGGMMETQYF.

The V and J genes are TRBV20-1 and TRBJ1-5, with unresolved D. This CDR3 comprises 13 residues. V lost 0 bases and J 9 bases, leaving 12 bases between the germline ends. Germline-derived CDR1 and CDR2 are DFQATT and SNEGSKA (reference sequence). The CDR3 nucleotides are TGCAGTGCTAGAGAAGAACCGGAGGGGCCCCAGCATTTT. This gives the protein CSAREEPEGPQHF.

The gene calls are TRBV20-1 and TRBJ2-7; 12 bases are shared with TRBD2. In germline, CDR1 is DFQATT, CDR2 SNEGSKA (reference sequence). The CDR3 contains 14 residues. Losses at the gene ends were 4 bases for V and 3 bases for J; bases not matched to a gene: 4. The CDR3 DNA sequence: TGCAGTGCTAAACTAGCGGGGGGCTTCTACGAGCAGTACTTC. The encoded protein is CSAKLAGGFYEQYF.

The gene calls are TRBV7-9 and TRBJ1-2; D gene ambiguous. CDR1 is SEHNR and CDR2 is FQNEAQ in the germline V gene (reference sequence). The CDR3 contains 14 residues. V lost 1 base to trimming and J lost 5 bases, with 11 bases between them. The DNA for the CDR3 is TGTGCCAGCAGCTTAGTGGCAGGCAGTTATGGCTACACCTTC. Protein sequence: CASSLVAGSYGYTF.

The chain has TRBV9 and TRBJ1-3; D remains unclear. Germline V gives CDR1 SGDLS, CDR2 YYNGEE. The CDR3 sequence is 16 residues long. V lost 3 bases, J lost 4 bases, and 17 bases lay in between. CDR3 nucleotide sequence: TGTGCCAGCAGCGAGGGATCCAACTCGTTCGGAAACACCATATATTTT. Translating gives CASSEGSNSFGNTIYF.

The V gene is TRBV24-1, the J gene TRBJ2-7; 7 bases are a match to TRBD1. The V and J ends lost 5 bases and 1 base, in that order; junction bases with no gene match: 7. Germline CDR1 reads KGHDR; CDR2 reads SFDVKD. The CDR3 sequence is 15 residues long. The CDR3: CATSGRDSRSYEQYF. CDR3 coding DNA: TGTGCCACCAGTGGCCGGGACAGCCGATCCTACGAGCAGTACTTC.

The chain has TRBV27 and TRBJ2-7; D uncertain. The CDR3 runs 14 residues. The V gene lost 6 bases and the J gene lost 4 bases, with 16 bases spanning the gap. Per the germline V gene, CDR1 is MNHEY and CDR2 is SMNVEV (reference sequence). CDR3 protein: CASSLPRETYEQYF. The CDR3 DNA reads TGTGCCAGCAGCCTGCCCAGAGAAACATACGAGCAGTACTTC.

The chain links TRBV28 to TRBJ1-4, with 7 bases fitting TRBD1. V lost 7 bases to trimming and J lost 6 bases; unmatched junction nucleotides: 5. This CDR3 has 13 amino acids. Germline assignment: CDR1 MDHEN and CDR2 SYDVKM. CDR3 sequence reads: CASTIQGYEKLFF. CDR3 DNA: TGTGCCAGCACAATACAGGGGTATGAAAAACTGTTTTTT. Using reference TRBV28 and TRBJ1-4 for the parts outside the CDR3, the full variable domain is DVKVTQSSRYLVKRTGEKVFLECVQDMDHENMFWYRQDPGLGLRLIYFSYDVKMKEKGDIPEGYSVSREKKERFSLILESASTNQTSMYLCASTIQGYEKLFFGSGTQLSVL.

The J gene is TRBJ2-2, the V gene TRBV4-1; 7 bases map to TRBD2. The germline CDR1 and CDR2 sequences are MGHRA and YSYEKL. This CDR3 comprises 17 residues. J was trimmed by 5 bases and V by 0 bases; bases with no gene match: 9. DNA for the CDR3: TGCGCCAGCAGCCAAGATCGGAGCGGGGCTTGGACCGGGGAGCTGTTTTTT. Its protein is CASSQDRSGAWTGELFF.

The chain couples TRBV20-1 to TRBJ1-4, with no clear D. The CDR3 has 15 residues. Trimming stripped 8 bases from V and 5 bases from J, with 21 bases between. The V gene's germline CDR1 is DFQATT and CDR2 SNEGSKA (reference sequence). In DNA form, the CDR3 reads TGCAGTACTACCCCTGCAGGTCTTCTAAATGAAAAACTGTTTTTT. It codes for CSTTPAGLLNEKLFF.

This chain links TRBV20-1 with TRBJ2-5; D may be TRBD1 or TRBD2 (5 bases each). With 4 bases removed from V and 4 bases from J, the gap between germline ends came to 16 bases. CDR1 DFQATT and CDR2 SNEGSKA come from the germline V gene (reference sequence). CDR3 length equals 14 residues. The CDR3 loop is CSATPGRGGETQYF. DNA of the CDR3: TGCAGTGCTACGCCGGGACGTGGGGGAGAGACCCAGTACTTC.

The chain carries TRBV6-2 or TRBV6-3 and TRBJ1-6; D is unclear. Deletions cut 2 bases from V and 11 bases from J, with 7 bases between. This CDR3 is 12 amino acids long. Germline loops: CDR1 MNHEY, CDR2 SVGEGT. Here the CDR3 DNA reads TGTGCCAGCAGTTACAATTCTACACCCCTCCACTTT. It is translated as CASSYNSTPLHF.

This clonotype was picked up one time. For the CDR3, the DNA is TGTGCCATCCGTCAGGCCGACTACGAGCAGTACTTC. The encoded protein is CAIRQADYEQYF. This chain joins TRBV10-3 and TRBJ2-7; no definite D call. Germline assignment: CDR1 ENHRY and CDR2 SYGVKD. The CDR3 is made up of 12 amino acids. V lost 8 bases and J lost 3, with 11 bases in between.

The chain recombines TRBV20-1 with TRBJ2-5; D gene uncertain. The germline V and J ends were trimmed by 8 bases and 1 base, with 14 bases remaining between them. The length of the CDR3 is 13 residues. The germline CDR1 and CDR2 sequences are DFQATT and SNEGSKA (reference sequence). CDR3 sequence: CSPSKGSQETQYF. The CDR3 DNA reads as TGCAGTCCTTCAAAGGGCAGCCAAGAGACCCAGTACTTC.

The V and J genes are TRBV6-4 and TRBJ1-6; D may be TRBD1 (6 bases). The germline V and J ends were trimmed by 2 bases and 10 bases, with 9 bases remaining between them. The CDR3 has 13 amino acids. The germline gives CDR1 MRHNA, CDR2 SNTAGT. As DNA, the CDR3 is TGTGCCAGCAGTGACGGGGGGACATCACCCCTCCACTTT. It yields the protein CASSDGGTSPLHF.

The gene calls are TRBV6-5 and TRBJ2-3, with no clear D. There are 14 residues in the CDR3. Germline assignment: CDR1 MNHEY and CDR2 SVGAGI. V dropped 4 bases and J dropped 1 base, with 9 bases sitting between them. This chain's CDR3 is CASSFLDGTDTQYF. Here the CDR3 DNA reads TGTGCCAGCAGTTTTTTGGACGGCACAGATACGCAGTATTTT.

The chain is built from TRBV12-3 or TRBV12-4 and TRBJ1-5, with 9 bases that match TRBD1. The CDR3 extends over 15 amino acids. The V gene end was trimmed by 6 bases and the J gene end by 7 bases; junction bases not matched to a gene: 10. The CDR3 DNA follows: TGTGCCAGCAGACCTACAGGGGGCGCCGGGCAGCCCCAGCATTTT. Its protein product is CASRPTGGAGQPQHF.

Comments on this clonotype: Its ends do not fully match the called genes, so a read error is possible. The chain has TRBV30 and TRBJ1-6, with TRBD1 identical over 8 bases. Germline assignment: CDR1 GTSNPN and CDR2 SVGIG (reference sequence). The CDR3 extends over 16 amino acids. The CDR3 DNA follows: TGTGCCGGGAGCCCCCCAGGGGGCAATGGTAATTCACCCCTCCACTTT. It is translated as CAGSPPGGNGNSPLHF.

This sequence joins TRBV7-6 and TRBJ2-3; TRBD1 matches at 9 bases. Germline V gene lookup returns CDR1 SGHVS and CDR2 FNYEAQ. CDR3 length: 16 amino acids. The V gene end was trimmed by 5 bases and the J gene end by 4 bases; junction bases not matched to a gene: 10. The CDR3 spells CASSPPGQGRPDTQYF. CDR3 nucleotide sequence: TGTGCCAGCAGCCCGCCGGGACAGGGACGTCCAGATACGCAGTATTTT.

The chain uses TRBV6-6 and TRBJ1-1; unclear D gene. V lost 6 bases, J lost 0 bases, and 14 bases lay in between. The CDR3 spans 15 residues. Germline V gene sequence: CDR1 MNHNY, CDR2 SVGAGI (reference sequence). The CDR3: CASRSFGNLNTEAFF. The CDR3 DNA sequence: TGTGCCAGCAGGAGCTTCGGGAACCTGAACACTGAAGCTTTCTTT.